This section outlines one TCR beta chain sequence together with its context. Its antigen is unknown. Sorting of unstimulated PBMCs yielded separate CD3+CD4+ and CD3+CD8+ fractions. The CDR3 has 16 residues. The germline V and J ends were trimmed by 3 bases and 2 bases, with 17 bases remaining between them. From germline, CDR1 is MNHNS and CDR2 SASEGT. These data come from a study of T cell clones after liver transplantation. Study summary: Without induction therapy, subjects received standard immunosuppression until 12-24 months post-transplant.

Whole-study findings and limits: In 5 of 8 subjects, circulating graft-donor-reactive CD4 TCRbeta sequences fell significantly after transplant.

Sequenced by immunoSEQ multiplex PCR; TCRdb stores in-frame clones only, minus some. Of over 55,000 clones in the sample, 70% to 80% were seen once. The material was CD4+ T cells from blood, obtained at the approximately 16-month timepoint. This TCR derives from a human patient who received a liver transplant. Certain T cells may be donor cells from the graft. The chain recombines TRBV6-1 with TRBJ2-7; D is perhaps TRBD1 or TRBD2 (5 bases each). The CDR3 DNA is TGTGCCAGCAGTGATCATAACCGGGACGCAACCTACGAGCAGTACTTC. This translates into CASSDHNRDATYEQYF.